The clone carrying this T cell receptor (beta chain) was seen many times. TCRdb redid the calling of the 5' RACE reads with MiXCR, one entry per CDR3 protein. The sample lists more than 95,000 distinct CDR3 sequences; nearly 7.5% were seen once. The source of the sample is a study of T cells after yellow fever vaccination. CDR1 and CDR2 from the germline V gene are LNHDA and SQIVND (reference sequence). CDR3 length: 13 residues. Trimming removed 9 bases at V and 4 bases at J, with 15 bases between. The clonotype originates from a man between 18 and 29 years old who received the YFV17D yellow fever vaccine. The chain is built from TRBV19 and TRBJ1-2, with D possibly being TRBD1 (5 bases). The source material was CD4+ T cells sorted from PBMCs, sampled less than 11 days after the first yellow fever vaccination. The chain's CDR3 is CASQPGTAYGYTF. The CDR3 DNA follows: TGTGCCAGCCAACCGGGGACGGCCTATGGCTACACCTTC.